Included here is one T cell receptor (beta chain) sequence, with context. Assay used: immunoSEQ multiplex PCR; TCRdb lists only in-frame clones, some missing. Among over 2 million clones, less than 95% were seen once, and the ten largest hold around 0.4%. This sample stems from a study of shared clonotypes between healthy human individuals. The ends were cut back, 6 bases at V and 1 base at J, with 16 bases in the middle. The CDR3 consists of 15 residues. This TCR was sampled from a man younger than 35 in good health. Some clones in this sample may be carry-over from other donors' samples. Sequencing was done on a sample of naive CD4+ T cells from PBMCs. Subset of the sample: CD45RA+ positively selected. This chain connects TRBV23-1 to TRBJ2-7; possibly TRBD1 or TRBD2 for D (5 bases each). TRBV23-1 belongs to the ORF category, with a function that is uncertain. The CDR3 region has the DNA TGCGCCAGCAGCTCCCGGGACGCACTGTCCTACGAGCAGTACTTC. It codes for CASSSRDALSYEQYF.